A selection of T cell receptor beta chains follows, all from one sample in a study of T cells in Graves' hyperthyroidism and ophthalmopathy. A single record per CDR3 protein comes from TCRdb applying MiXCR to the multiplex PCR reads. The sample lists around 420,000 distinct CDR3 sequences, about an eighth occurring once. The specimen sequenced was blood. These receptors came from a woman younger than 35 with Graves' hyperthyroidism. Each CDR3 is given with its conserved first and last residue. The D gene is left open where the match is weak. The size entry is marked missing in some rows and otherwise reads once, few, many or a size class.

d_gene | abundance | j_gene | v_gene | CDR3aa | CDR3nt
. | few | TRBJ2-7 | TRBV29-1 | CSVYGAYEQYF | TGCAGCGTCTATGGGGCCTACGAGCAGTACTTC
. | . | TRBJ1-3 | TRBV28 | CASSSGGWEFGNTIYF | TGTGCCAGCAGTTCGGGGGGATGGGAGTTCGGAAACACCATATATTTT
. | few | TRBJ2-7 | TRBV27 | CASSYGREYEQYF | TGTGCCAGCAGTTACGGGAGAGAGTACGAGCAGTACTTC
. | . | TRBJ1-1 | TRBV29-1 | CSVVGLMNTEAFF | TGCAGCGTTGTGGGACTTATGAACACTGAAGCTTTCTTT
. | many | TRBJ2-7 | TRBV14 | CASSPRIASYEQYF | TGTGCCAGCAGCCCGAGGATAGCTTCCTACGAGCAGTACTTC
. | many | TRBJ1-2 | TRBV6-1 | CASRLDEVTGGYTF | TGTGCCAGCAGGCTGGACGAGGTTACGGGGGGCTACACCTTC
. | few | TRBJ2-6 | TRBV5-1 | CASSLAVSVFTSGANVLTF | TGCGCCAGCAGCTTGGCGGTCTCCGTCTTCACCTCTGGGGCCAACGTCCTGACTTTC
. | many | TRBJ2-7 | TRBV20-1 | CSARVPWRDYEQYF | TGCAGTGCTAGAGTTCCTTGGAGAGACTACGAGCAGTACTTC
. | many | TRBJ1-5 | TRBV28 | CASSTQTVRLNQPQHF | TGTGCCAGCAGCACCCAGACAGTCAGGCTCAATCAGCCCCAGCATTTT
. | many | TRBJ2-7 | TRBV27 | CASSLSGYSYEQYF | TGTGCCAGCAGTTTATCGGGCTACTCCTACGAGCAGTACTTC
TRBD2 | many | TRBJ2-5 | TRBV19 | CASSRTSGKETQYF | TGTGCCAGTAGCCGGACTAGCGGGAAAGAGACCCAGTACTTC
TRBD1 | . | TRBJ1-2 | TRBV30 | CAWRGGTKNPNYGYTF | TGTGCCTGGAGAGGGGGCACCAAGAACCCTAACTATGGCTACACCTTC
TRBD1 | many | TRBJ1-2 | TRBV5-5 | CASSVGTASSNYGYTF | TGTGCCAGCAGCGTCGGGACAGCCAGTTCTAACTATGGCTACACCTTC
TRBD1 | . | TRBJ2-3 | TRBV19 | CASDREGGDTQYF | TGTGCCTCGGACAGGGAAGGGGGAGATACGCAGTATTTT
TRBD2 | . | TRBJ2-3 | TRBV28 | CASSEVGGRGTDTQYF | TGTGCCAGCAGTGAAGTGGGAGGGAGAGGCACAGATACGCAGTATTTT
. | many | TRBJ1-6 | TRBV28 | CASSLSWDLHF | TGTGCCAGCAGTTTATCTTGGGACCTCCACTTT
TRBD1 | few | TRBJ2-2 | TRBV6-1 | CASRRTQNRGNTGELFF | TGTGCCAGCAGACGAACTCAAAACAGGGGTAACACCGGGGAGCTGTTTTTT
. | many | TRBJ1-1 | TRBV7-9 | CASSLITEAFF | TGTGCCAGCAGCTTAATCACTGAAGCTTTCTTT
. | few | TRBJ1-2 | TRBV16 | CASSQGWAENYGYTF | TGTGCCAGCAGCCAAGGGTGGGCGGAAAACTATGGCTACACCTTC
. | . | TRBJ2-2 | TRBV7-9 | CASSFKGRTNTGELFF | TGTGCCAGCAGCTTTAAGGGACGAACGAACACCGGGGAGCTGTTTTTT
. | many | TRBJ2-2 | TRBV20-1 | CSARGPLGELFF | TGCAGTGCTAGAGGACCTCTGGGGGAGCTGTTTTTT
TRBD1 | few | TRBJ1-6 | TRBV2 | CASSERQGGSSPLHF | TGTGCCAGCAGTGAACGACAGGGAGGAAGTTCACCCCTCCACTTT
TRBD1 | many | TRBJ2-3 | TRBV6-5 | CASSYRGQGPDTQYF | TGTGCCAGCAGTTACCGTGGACAGGGCCCAGATACGCAGTATTTT
. | many | TRBJ1-2 | TRBV5-8 | CASSLVSGVGYGYTF | TGTGCCAGCAGCTTGGTCTCGGGGGTCGGCTATGGCTACACCTTC
TRBD1 | . | TRBJ1-1 | TRBV11-2 | CASSLGTGGRAEAFF | TGTGCCAGCAGCTTGGGGACAGGGGGCAGGGCTGAAGCTTTCTTT
. | many | TRBJ1-1 | TRBV20-1 | CSARDMEGNTEAFF | TGCAGTGCTAGAGACATGGAGGGGAACACTGAAGCTTTCTTT
. | . | TRBJ2-2 | TRBV6-5 | CASSYLGVSTGELFF | TGTGCCAGCAGTTACTTAGGCGTTTCCACCGGGGAGCTGTTTTTT
. | . | TRBJ2-5 | TRBV11-2 | CASGLWGETQYF | TGTGCCAGCGGCTTATGGGGTGAGACCCAGTACTTC
TRBD1 | . | TRBJ1-1 | TRBV4-1 | CASSQADRGVIGAFF | TGCGCCAGCAGCCAAGCTGACAGGGGGGTTATTGGAGCTTTCTTT
. | . | TRBJ1-3 | TRBV6-2/TRBV6-3 | CASSYPRASSGNIIYF | TGTGCCAGCAGTTACCCCCGGGCAAGCTCTGGAAACATCATATATTTT
TRBD1 | many | TRBJ2-1 | TRBV13 | CASRQNRGVDNEQFF | TGTGCCAGCAGGCAGAACAGGGGGGTGGACAATGAGCAGTTCTTC
. | few | TRBJ1-3 | TRBV27 | CASRLRRDSGNTIYF | TGTGCCAGCAGGCTAAGGCGGGACTCGGGAAACACCATATATTTT
. | few | TRBJ2-1 | TRBV5-1 | CASSSRPDGNEQFF | TGCGCCAGCAGCTCACGGCCCGATGGGAATGAGCAGTTCTTC
. | many | TRBJ1-1 | TRBV20-1 | CSAQEVGARTEAFF | TGCAGTGCTCAAGAGGTGGGCGCGCGGACTGAAGCTTTCTTT
TRBD1 | many | TRBJ1-5 | TRBV6-1 | CASSATGDQPQHF | TGTGCCAGCAGCGCCACAGGGGATCAGCCCCAGCATTTT
. | . | TRBJ2-7 | TRBV12-3/TRBV12-4 | CASSPGTASHSYEQYF | TGTGCCAGCAGTCCCGGGACGGCCAGCCACTCCTACGAGCAGTACTTC
. | many | TRBJ1-1 | TRBV27 | CASSFKGGTEAFF | TGTGCCAGCAGTTTTAAAGGGGGCACTGAAGCTTTCTTT
. | many | TRBJ2-3 | TRBV14 | CASSLPTAYTDTQYF | TGTGCCAGCAGCCTCCCGACTGCCTACACAGATACGCAGTATTTT
TRBD2 | many | TRBJ2-1 | TRBV6-2/TRBV6-3 | CASSYSTVSGRVNEQFF | TGTGCCAGCAGTTACTCGACAGTCAGCGGGAGAGTCAATGAGCAGTTCTTC
. | many | TRBJ1-1 | TRBV28 | CASSLMRNTEAFF | TGTGCCAGCAGTTTAATGCGGAACACTGAAGCTTTCTTT
TRBD2 | few | TRBJ2-6 | TRBV20-1 | CSARTSGSSGANVLTF | TGCAGTGCTAGAACTAGCGGGAGTTCTGGGGCCAACGTCCTGACTTTC
. | many | TRBJ1-1 | TRBV11-2 | CASSSILTGNTEAFF | TGTGCCAGCAGCTCCATATTAACGGGGAACACTGAAGCTTTCTTT
. | many | TRBJ2-2 | TRBV12-3/TRBV12-4 | CASSLEPGQPTGELFF | TGTGCCAGCAGTCTTGAACCGGGACAACCCACCGGGGAGCTGTTTTTT
. | many | TRBJ2-3 | TRBV5-1 | CASSLLGRDTQYF | TGCGCCAGCAGCTTGTTGGGAAGGGATACGCAGTATTTT
. | many | TRBJ2-1 | TRBV11-2 | CASSPLVLLMNEQFF | TGTGCCAGCAGCCCACTAGTCCTTCTGATGAATGAGCAGTTCTTC